The sequence of this T cell receptor beta chain was determined in a study of CD8 T cells in ankylosing spondylitis. Study-wide results and caveats: Disease-linked clones bore a CD8+ phenotype and were relatively rare in peripheral blood. Ankylosing spondylitis blood appeared to carry a characteristic TCR beta motif of under ten highly homologous variants. From matched ankylosing spondylitis synovial fluid, disease-linked clones were reportedly recovered at significantly enriched levels. Prior literature has documented some motif variants in synovial fluid and blood from reactive arthritis.

With respect to this clonotype: Its antigen is still unknown.

The J segment lost 1 base and the V segment lost 3 bases, leaving 7 bases of the junction unmatched. Germline values: CDR1 SGHAT, CDR2 FQNNGV. The CDR3 is made up of 16 amino acids. Making the TCR beta libraries involved quantitative 5'-RACE with molecular barcodes. TCRdb fed the 5' RACE reads into MiXCR, producing one record per CDR3 protein. This sample has about 510,000 distinct CDR3 sequences; 5.3% occur once, and the top ten carry 3.5%. The specimen was blood, either unsorted or a sorted T cell fraction (not recorded which). This clonotype originated in a male donor with ankylosing spondylitis. The chain has TRBV11-2 and TRBJ1-1, with TRBD1 matching 8 bases. The CDR3 loop is CASSFPLTGANTEAFF. CDR3 coding DNA: TGTGCCAGCAGCTTCCCCTTGACAGGGGCGAACACTGAAGCTTTCTTT.